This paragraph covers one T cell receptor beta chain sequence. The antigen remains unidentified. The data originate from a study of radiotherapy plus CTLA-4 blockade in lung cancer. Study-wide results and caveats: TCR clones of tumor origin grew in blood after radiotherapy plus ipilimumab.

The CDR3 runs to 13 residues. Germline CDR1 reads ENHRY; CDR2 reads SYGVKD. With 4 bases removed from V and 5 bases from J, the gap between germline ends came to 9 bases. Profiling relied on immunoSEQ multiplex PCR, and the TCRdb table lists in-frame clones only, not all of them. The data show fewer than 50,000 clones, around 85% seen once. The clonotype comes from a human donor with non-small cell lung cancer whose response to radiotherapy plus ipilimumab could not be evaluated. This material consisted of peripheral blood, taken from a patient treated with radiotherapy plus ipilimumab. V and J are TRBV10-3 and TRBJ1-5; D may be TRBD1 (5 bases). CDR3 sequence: CAISVEGHQPQHF. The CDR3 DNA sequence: TGTGCCATCAGTGTGGAGGGGCATCAGCCCCAGCATTTT.